The rows below give T cell receptor beta chains drawn from one sample of a study of T-cell reconstitution after alpha-beta-depleted transplantation in children. TCRdb processed the PCR reads anew with MiXCR; each CDR3 protein has one entry. In the table there are roughly 350,000 distinct CDR3 sequences, about a sixth of which are singletons. Sequencing was performed on PBMCs, mostly from graft donor cells, taken 360 days after TCRalphabeta/CD19-depleted stem cell transplant. Receptors were obtained from a male patient aged 2-15 years who had a stem cell transplant for acute lymphoblastic leukemia, so the T cells may come from the graft donor. Both conserved end residues are part of each CDR3. D genes are given only for firm matches. Not all rows give a size; the values are once, few, many and, for expanded clones, a class.

size	V	D	J	DNA	CDR3
-	TRBV5-1	-	TRBJ2-1	TGCGCCAGCAGCTTGGCTAGCGACTTAGGGGAGTTCTTC	CASSLASDLGEFF
-	TRBV7-2	-	TRBJ2-3	TGTGCCAGCAGCCTCGACAGTATGATGCAGTATTTT	CASSLDSMMQYF
many	TRBV2	-	TRBJ2-7	TGTGCCAGCAGTGTTAGCGCGATATTTAGGGGAGGTGACGAGCAGTACTTC	CASSVSAIFRGGDEQYF
few	TRBV6-4	-	TRBJ1-2	TGTGCCAGCAGTGACTCTAAGAGGCTACAGAACTATGGCTACACCTTC	CASSDSKRLQNYGYTF
few	TRBV7-8	TRBD1	TRBJ1-5	TGTGCCAGCAGCTTAGCGGGGACAGGATCCAATCAGCCCCAGCATTTT	CASSLAGTGSNQPQHF
-	TRBV6-2/TRBV6-3	-	TRBJ2-1	TGTGCCAGCAGTTACTGGTGGGGCCCGAGCTCCTACAATGAGCAGTTCTTC	CASSYWWGPSSYNEQFF
few	TRBV4-2	-	TRBJ2-7	TGTGCCAGCAGCCAGGGGCGGGGGCCTTCCTACGAGCAGTACTTC	CASSQGRGPSYEQYF
few	TRBV29-1	-	TRBJ1-2	TGCAGCGCTGCCGGGGCCTACTATGGCTACACCTTC	CSAAGAYYGYTF
once	TRBV2	-	TRBJ2-7	TGTGCCAGCAGTGAAGCCACAGATTACGAGCAGTACTTC	CASSEATDYEQYF
few	TRBV7-3	TRBD2	TRBJ2-1	TGTGCCAGCAGCCCCGGGACTAGCCGAGGGGTAGATGAGCAGTTCTTC	CASSPGTSRGVDEQFF
few	TRBV30	TRBD2	TRBJ2-1	TGTGCCTGGACGCTAGCGGGAGGGCCTTATAGTGAGCAGTTCTTC	CAWTLAGGPYSEQFF
-	TRBV10-3	TRBD1	TRBJ2-1	TGTGCCATCAGTGGAAGGACAGGGACATACAATGAGCAGTTCTTC	CAISGRTGTYNEQFF
-	TRBV4-1	-	TRBJ2-2	TGCGCCAGCAGCCAAGACGCGTGGGGTCCTGGGGTCACCGGGGAGCTGTTTTTT	CASSQDAWGPGVTGELFF
-	TRBV20-1	TRBD1	TRBJ1-5	TGCAGTGCAACGACAGGGGGCAATAGCAATCAGCCCCAGCATTTT	CSATTGGNSNQPQHF
few	TRBV5-1	-	TRBJ2-3	TGCGCCAGTCAGGGGTCAGATACGCAGTATTTT	CASQGSDTQYF
-	TRBV4-3	-	TRBJ2-3	TGCGCCAGCAGGCCCTGGATTGCCACAGATACGCAGTATTTT	CASRPWIATDTQYF
few	TRBV12-3/TRBV12-4	-	TRBJ1-2	TGTGCCAGCAGTTCGAGGGCCATGGGTTATGGCTACACCTTC	CASSSRAMGYGYTF
-	TRBV20-1	TRBD2	TRBJ2-1	TGCAGTGGACTAGCGATAGGTCGCGGGGATGAGCAGTTCTTC	CSGLAIGRGDEQFF